What follows are 30 T cell receptor beta chains derived from one specimen sequenced in a study of cytomegalovirus exposure and HLA in healthy donors. PCR was performed using 60 Vbeta and 13 Jbeta primers. The protocol was immunoSEQ multiplex PCR, while the TCRdb copy is restricted to in-frame clones and leaves out a portion. The sample's table shows around 50,000 clones. The source material was PBMCs. All receptors derive from a male donor in good health and CMV-seronegative.

This chain connects TRBV30 to TRBJ2-6, with TRBD1 matching over 9 bases. This CDR3 region has 16 residues. V trimming: 4 bases; J trimming: 0 bases; junction bases outside the gene matches: 4. Germline lookup yields CDR1 GTSNPN and CDR2 SVGIG (reference sequence). This CDR3 is CAWTTGGNSGANVLTF. The CDR3 nucleotides are TGTGCCTGGACGACAGGGGGGAACTCTGGGGCCAACGTCCTGACTTTC.

The genes are TRBV13 and TRBJ1-1, with D hard to call. The CDR3 has 15 amino acids. V dropped 0 bases and J dropped 1 base, with 9 bases sitting between them. The germline V gene has CDR1 PRHDT and CDR2 FYEKMQ (reference sequence). The CDR3 here is CASSLGLGTNTEAFF. CDR3 coding DNA: TGTGCCAGCAGCTTAGGTCTAGGAACGAACACTGAAGCTTTCTTT.

This chain connects TRBV7-9 to TRBJ1-2; TRBD1 matches at 10 bases. Germline V gives CDR1 SEHNR, CDR2 FQNEAQ (reference sequence). V shed 2 bases, J shed 2 bases, and the junction held 8 bases outside the gene matches. This CDR3 has 17 amino acids. The DNA for the CDR3 is TGTGCCAGCAGCTTAAGCAGACAGGGGGCCTTCAACTATGGCTACACCTTC. Translating gives CASSLSRQGAFNYGYTF.

The CDR3 region has the DNA TGTGCCAGCAGCCCCGCCCGGAGCTCCTACGAGCAGTACTTC. It yields the protein CASSPARSSYEQYF. The chain couples TRBV13 to TRBJ2-7; D is ambiguous. Deletions cut 5 bases from V and 0 bases from J, with 11 bases between. The CDR3 has 14 amino acids. CDR1 is PRHDT and CDR2 is FYEKMQ in the germline V gene (reference sequence).

The chain has TRBV2 and TRBJ2-5; D is perhaps TRBD2 (7 bases). The V gene lost 2 bases and the J gene lost 2 bases, with 15 bases spanning the gap. This CDR3 spans 16 amino acids. Germline V lookup: CDR1 SNHLY, CDR2 FYNNEI. This CDR3 is CASSERGGGLQETQYF. The CDR3, as DNA: TGTGCCAGCAGTGAAAGGGGCGGGGGCCTTCAAGAGACCCAGTACTTC.

This chain links TRBV7-9 with TRBJ1-2, with 9 bases that match TRBD1. With 4 bases clipped from V and 7 bases from J, the junction kept 10 bases outside the gene matches. The V gene's germline CDR1 is SEHNR and CDR2 FQNEAQ (reference sequence). This CDR3 has 15 residues. The CDR3 sequence: CASSSTGGQNGGYTF. For the CDR3, the DNA is TGTGCCAGCAGCTCCACAGGGGGCCAAAATGGTGGCTACACCTTC.

The rearrangement links TRBV5-1 to TRBJ2-1, with 7 bases matching TRBD1. The CDR3 runs to 17 residues. The V and J ends lost 1 base and 9 bases, in that order; junction bases with no gene match: 16. In germline, CDR1 is SGHRS, CDR2 YFSETQ. The CDR3 DNA reads TGCGCCAGCAGCTTGACAGGGGACATCGGAGTTGCAGGTGAGCAGTTCTTC. Translating gives CASSLTGDIGVAGEQFF.

The V and J genes are TRBV29-1 and TRBJ2-5; the D is unclear. The CDR3 is 14 residues long. V lost 3 bases to trimming and J lost 0 bases, with 11 bases between them. The germline V gene encodes CDR1 SQVTM and CDR2 ANQGSEA. The CDR3: CSVEGYKYQETQYF. DNA of the CDR3: TGCAGCGTTGAGGGCTACAAGTACCAAGAGACCCAGTACTTC.

The V and J genes are TRBV6-1 and TRBJ2-5; no firm D call. Germline V CDR1 and CDR2: MNHNS, SASEGT. Trimming cost V 8 bases and J 1 base, with 8 bases left between them. There are 12 residues in the CDR3. The chain's CDR3 is CASSRSQETQYF. The CDR3, as DNA: TGTGCCAGCTCACGGAGCCAAGAGACCCAGTACTTC.

This chain uses TRBV4-1 with TRBJ2-2; 10 bases map to TRBD2. Trimming cost V 8 bases and J 6 bases; bases outside gene matches: 9. The CDR3 runs to 15 residues. Germline V gene sequence: CDR1 MGHRA, CDR2 YSYEKL. CDR3 loop: CASGGAGGPAGELFF. As DNA, the CDR3 is TGCGCCAGCGGTGGAGCGGGGGGGCCGGCCGGGGAGCTGTTTTTT.

V gene TRBV4-2 combines with J gene TRBJ2-2; D possibly corresponds to TRBD2 (5 bases). With 0 bases removed from V and 3 bases from J, the gap between germline ends came to 11 bases. The CDR3 consists of 16 residues. Germline V lookup: CDR1 LGHNA, CDR2 YNFKEQ. The CDR3 DNA sequence: TGTGCCAGCAGCCAAGATCTCCGGACTGACACCGGGGAGCTGTTTTTT. It encodes CASSQDLRTDTGELFF.

The rearrangement links TRBV14 to TRBJ1-1; 12 bases agree with TRBD1. Germline loops: CDR1 SGHDN, CDR2 FVKESK. This CDR3 region has 16 residues. V shed 5 bases, J shed 2 bases, and the junction held 6 bases outside the gene matches. The CDR3 loop reads CASSLGQGAYNTEAFF. For the CDR3, the DNA is TGTGCCAGCAGCTTGGGACAGGGGGCTTACAACACTGAAGCTTTCTTT.

The J gene is TRBJ1-4, the V gene TRBV6-1; TRBD1 aligns across 9 bases. The germline gives CDR1 MNHNS, CDR2 SASEGT. V dropped 0 bases and J dropped 5; count of bases not matched to a gene: 4. The CDR3 is made up of 16 amino acids. In nucleotides, the CDR3 is TGTGCCAGCAGTGAAGCGCCCGACAGGGGGAATGAAAAACTGTTTTTT. Translating it yields CASSEAPDRGNEKLFF.

J is TRBJ1-6 and V is TRBV5-1, with D perhaps matching TRBD1 (5 bases). The germline V gene has CDR1 SGHRS and CDR2 YFSETQ. CDR3 size: 12 residues. V gave up 3 bases and J gave up 8 bases, with 6 bases separating them. The CDR3: CASSSGDSPLHF. The CDR3 coding sequence is TGCGCCAGCAGCTCGGGGGATTCACCCCTCCACTTT.

This chain links TRBV9 with TRBJ1-2; TRBD1 matches at 7 bases. The CDR3 extends over 15 amino acids. Losses at the gene ends were 3 bases for V and 7 bases for J; bases not matched to a gene: 12. Per the germline V gene, CDR1 is SGDLS and CDR2 is YYNGEE. The CDR3 spells CASSAWDSNRGGYTF. CDR3 in DNA: TGTGCCAGCAGCGCCTGGGACAGCAACAGGGGTGGCTACACCTTC.

V gene TRBV25-1 combines with J gene TRBJ1-5; D remains ambiguous. CDR1 and CDR2 from the germline V gene are MGHDK and SYGVNS. CDR3 size: 15 residues. Deletions cut 1 base from V and 0 bases from J, with 7 bases between. The CDR3 coding sequence is TGTGCCAGCAGTGAATCGGGGTATAGCAATCAGCCCCAGCATTTT. Translated, it gives CASSESGYSNQPQHF.

The V call is TRBV5-4, the J call TRBJ2-7; D may be TRBD2 (5 bases). V lost 2 bases and J lost 5, with 8 bases in between. Germline CDR1 reads SGHNT; CDR2 reads YYREEE (reference sequence). The CDR3 runs 12 residues. The CDR3 loop is CASSLWRNEQYF. The CDR3 coding sequence is TGTGCCAGCAGCTTATGGAGGAACGAGCAGTACTTC. The entire variable domain, with the rest obtained from reference TRBV5-4 and TRBJ2-7, is as follows: ETGVTQSPTHLIKTRGQQVTLRCSSQSGHNTVSWYQQALGQGPQFIFQYYREEENGRGNFPPRFSGLQFPNYSSELNVNALELDDSALYLCASSLWRNEQYFGPGTRLTVT.

The V gene is TRBV30, the J gene TRBJ1-3, with a tentative D call TRBD1 (5 bases). Trimming took off 1 base at V and 4 bases at J, with 8 bases between the two ends. CDR1 and CDR2 (germline): GTSNPN, SVGIG (reference sequence). This CDR3 region has 13 residues. Here the CDR3 DNA reads TGTGCCTGGAGTGGGGCAGGGGGAAACACCATATATTTT. This codes for CAWSGAGGNTIYF.

This chain joins TRBV18 and TRBJ1-2, with 7 bases that match TRBD1. Germline-derived CDR1 and CDR2 are KGHSH and LQKENI. V shed 8 bases and J 5 bases; nucleotides not matched to a gene: 11. CDR3 length: 14 residues. CDR3 DNA: TGTGCCAGCGGATCCTCCGGGACAGAATATGGCTACACCTTC. Its protein product is CASGSSGTEYGYTF. Based on the CDR3 plus reference TRBV18 and TRBJ1-2, the full variable domain is NAGVMQNPRHLVRRRGQEARLRCSPMKGHSHVYWYRQLPEEGLKFMVYLQKENIIDESGMPKERFSAEFPKEGPSILRIQQVVRGDSAAYFCASGSSGTEYGYTFGSGTRLTVV.

The V gene is TRBV9, the J gene TRBJ1-2, with 7 bases matching TRBD1. The V gene's germline CDR1 is SGDLS and CDR2 YYNGEE. The V segment lost 0 bases and the J segment 4 bases; nucleotides outside the gene matches: 6. This CDR3 spans 15 amino acids. CDR3 nucleotide sequence: TGTGCCAGCAGCGTAGATGGGACAGACATCTATGGCTACACCTTC. The encoded protein is CASSVDGTDIYGYTF.

The chain combines TRBV27 with TRBJ1-1, with TRBD1 matching over 7 bases. Germline-derived CDR1 and CDR2 are MNHEY and SMNVEV (reference sequence). The CDR3 sequence is 16 residues long. V shed 6 bases, J shed 0 bases, and the junction held 10 bases outside the gene matches. The CDR3 DNA reads as TGTGCCAGCAGCTCCGACAGGGTACGCATGAACACTGAAGCTTTCTTT. As protein: CASSSDRVRMNTEAFF.

The genes are TRBV4-2 and TRBJ1-6, with D maybe TRBD1 (6 bases). The CDR3 runs to 16 residues. Trimming stripped 1 base from V and 5 bases from J, with 12 bases between. The V gene's germline CDR1 is LGHNA and CDR2 YNFKEQ. The chain's CDR3 is CASSQVTGYDNSPLHF. The CDR3 region has the DNA TGTGCCAGCAGCCAAGTTACAGGGTACGATAATTCACCCCTCCACTTT.

This rearrangement joins TRBV10-2 to TRBJ1-5, with TRBD1 matching over 7 bases. This CDR3 is built from 12 residues. Trimming removed 6 bases from V and 4 bases from J; junction bases left unmatched: 0. CDR1 is WSHSY, CDR2 SAAADI, per germline. CDR3 amino acids: CASRTGNQPQHF. CDR3 bases: TGCGCCAGCAGGACAGGGAATCAGCCCCAGCATTTT.

The rearrangement uses TRBV5-1 and TRBJ1-4; D is perhaps TRBD1 (5 bases). With 2 bases removed from V and 0 bases from J, the gap between germline ends came to 8 bases. Per germline, CDR1 SGHRS and CDR2 YFSETQ. This CDR3 has 15 residues. The CDR3 DNA follows: TGCGCCAGCAGCTTTATAGGGGCAACTAATGAAAAACTGTTTTTT. This codes for CASSFIGATNEKLFF.

J is TRBJ2-7 and V is TRBV19, with 10 bases that match TRBD1. The CDR3 spans 15 residues. Germline V gene lookup returns CDR1 LNHDA and CDR2 SQIVND (reference sequence). Trimming at V came to 5 bases and at J to 3 bases, leaving 7 bases not matched to a gene. CDR3 DNA: TGTGCCAGTAGTCAGACCGGGACAGGGGACTACGAGCAGTACTTC. It codes for CASSQTGTGDYEQYF.

The chain has TRBV6-4 and TRBJ2-7, with TRBD2 as a possible D gene (5 bases). CDR1 and CDR2 from the germline V gene are MRHNA and SNTAGT. The CDR3 loop spans 13 amino acids. V was pared by 1 base and J by 9 bases, with 13 bases between. The CDR3 loop reads CASSDYEGLAQYF. In DNA, the CDR3 is TGTGCCAGCAGTGACTACGAGGGTTTGGCGCAGTACTTC.

The chain links TRBV6-5 to TRBJ1-1; D might be TRBD1 (5 bases). The CDR3 is 15 amino acids. CDR1 and CDR2 from the germline V gene are MNHEY and SVGAGI. Trimming took off 7 bases at V and 5 bases at J, with 20 bases between the two ends. CDR3 loop: CASIAHRGEGTEAFF. The CDR3 nucleotides are TGTGCCAGCATCGCACATCGGGGGGAAGGTACTGAAGCTTTCTTT.

V and J are TRBV6-6 and TRBJ2-7; 8 bases are a match to TRBD1. The ends lost 6 bases at V and 3 bases at J; junction bases unmatched: 7. The CDR3 extends over 14 amino acids. The germline CDR1 and CDR2 sequences are MNHNY and SVGAGI (reference sequence). CDR3 sequence: CASSERTGIYEQYF. As DNA, the CDR3 is TGTGCCAGCAGCGAAAGGACAGGGATCTACGAGCAGTACTTC.

V gene TRBV2 combines with J gene TRBJ2-7; TRBD2 might be the D (7 bases). Looked up from germline, CDR1 is SNHLY and CDR2 is FYNNEI. The CDR3 is made up of 14 amino acids. V gave up 4 bases and J gave up 6 bases, with 16 bases separating them. CDR3 nucleotide sequence: TGTGCCAGCAGTGGCAGGGGAGGGTCAGGCGAGCAGTACTTC. It codes for CASSGRGGSGEQYF.

This rearrangement joins TRBV20-1 to TRBJ2-7, with TRBD2 as a possible D gene (5 bases). Trimming pared 3 bases from V and 3 bases from J, leaving 6 bases between. Germline loops: CDR1 DFQATT, CDR2 SNEGSKA (reference sequence). The CDR3 runs 11 residues. The DNA of the CDR3 is TGCAGTGCTAGTCGGGGCTACGAGCAGTACTTC. This translates into CSASRGYEQYF.